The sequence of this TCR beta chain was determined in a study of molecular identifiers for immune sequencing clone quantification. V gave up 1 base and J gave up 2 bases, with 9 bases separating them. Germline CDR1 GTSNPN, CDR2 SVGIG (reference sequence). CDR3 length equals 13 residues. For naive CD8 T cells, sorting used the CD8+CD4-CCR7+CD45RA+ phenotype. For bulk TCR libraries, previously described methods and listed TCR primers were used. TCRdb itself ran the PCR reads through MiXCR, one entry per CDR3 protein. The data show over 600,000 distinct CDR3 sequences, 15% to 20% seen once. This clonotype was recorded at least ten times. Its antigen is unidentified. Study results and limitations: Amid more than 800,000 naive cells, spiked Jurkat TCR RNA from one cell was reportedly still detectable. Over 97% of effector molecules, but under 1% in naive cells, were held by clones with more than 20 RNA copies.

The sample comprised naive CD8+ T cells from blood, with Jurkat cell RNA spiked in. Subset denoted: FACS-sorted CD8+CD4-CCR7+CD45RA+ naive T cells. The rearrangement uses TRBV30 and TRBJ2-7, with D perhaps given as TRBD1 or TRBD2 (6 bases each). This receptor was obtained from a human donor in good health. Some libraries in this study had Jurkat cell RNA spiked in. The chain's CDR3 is CAWSGGAAYEQYF. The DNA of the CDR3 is TGTGCCTGGAGTGGGGGGGCTGCCTACGAGCAGTACTTC.